This T cell receptor (beta chain) emerged from a study of CD8 T cells in Susac syndrome. General study results and limits: The study conceded that relatively few individuals underwent its TCR sequencing and HLA analysis.

Matched for age and sex, the controls were healthy donors. TEMRA cells were FACS-enriched and CD8+ and CD4+ T cells negatively isolated. The CDR3 is made up of 15 amino acids. With V trimmed by 2 bases and J by 3 bases, 5 bases remained unmatched. The germline V gene has CDR1 SGDLS and CDR2 YYNGEE. Reverse transcription of roughly 0.45 to 1 ug RNA was performed with random hexamers. A multiplex approach, immunoSEQ multiplex PCR, amplified TCR beta CDR3 across 54 Vbeta and 13 Jbeta. One entry per CDR3 protein, called by TCRdb with MiXCR from the immunoSEQ multiplex PCR reads. The repertoire holds roughly 180,000 distinct CDR3 sequences, with about 95% as singletons. In regard to this clonotype: No antigen is known for it.

This sequence joins TRBV9 and TRBJ2-3; 8 bases fit TRBD1. The TCR originated in a human donor in good health. The sequenced sample consisted of CD4+ T cells from PBMCs. In DNA form, the CDR3 reads TGTGCCAGCAGCGTTGACAGGGGAGGAACAGATACGCAGTATTTT. Translated, it gives CASSVDRGGTDTQYF.